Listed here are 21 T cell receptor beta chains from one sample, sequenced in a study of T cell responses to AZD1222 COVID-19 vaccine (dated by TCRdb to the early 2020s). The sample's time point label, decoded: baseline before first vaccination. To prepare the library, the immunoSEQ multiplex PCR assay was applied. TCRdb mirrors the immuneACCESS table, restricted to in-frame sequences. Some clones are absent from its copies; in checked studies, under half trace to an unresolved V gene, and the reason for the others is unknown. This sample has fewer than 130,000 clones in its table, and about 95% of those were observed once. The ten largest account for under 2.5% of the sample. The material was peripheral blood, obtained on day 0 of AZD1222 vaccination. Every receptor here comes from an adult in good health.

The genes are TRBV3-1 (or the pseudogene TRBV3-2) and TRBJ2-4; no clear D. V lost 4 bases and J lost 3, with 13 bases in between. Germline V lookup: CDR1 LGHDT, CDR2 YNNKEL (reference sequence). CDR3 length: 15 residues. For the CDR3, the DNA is TGTGCCAGCAGCCCGCGGCCTGTCGGCAAAAACATTCAGTACTTC. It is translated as CASSPRPVGKNIQYF.

For the CDR3, the DNA is TGTGCCAGCAGCTTAGTGGGGCAGGGGTTTCGCGTAGCTTTCTTT. Its translation: CASSLVGQGFRVAFF. J is TRBJ1-1 and V is TRBV7-8; D might be TRBD1 (6 bases). The CDR3 totals 15 residues. V was cut by 1 base and J by 10 bases, with 19 bases left in between. Germline V gene lookup returns CDR1 SGHVS and CDR2 FQNEAQ.

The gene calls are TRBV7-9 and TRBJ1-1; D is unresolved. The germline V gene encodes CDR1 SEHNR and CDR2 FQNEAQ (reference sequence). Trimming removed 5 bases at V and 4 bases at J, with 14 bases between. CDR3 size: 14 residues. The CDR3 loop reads CASSARKGGTEAFF. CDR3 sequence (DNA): TGTGCCAGCAGCGCTAGAAAAGGTGGCACTGAAGCTTTCTTT.

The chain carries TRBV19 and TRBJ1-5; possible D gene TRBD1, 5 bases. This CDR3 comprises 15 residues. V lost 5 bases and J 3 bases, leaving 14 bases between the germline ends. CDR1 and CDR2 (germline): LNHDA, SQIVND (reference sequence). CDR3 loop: CASSSGDGSNQPQHF. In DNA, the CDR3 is TGTGCCAGTAGTTCGGGGGACGGTTCCAATCAGCCCCAGCATTTT.

The CDR3 spells CASRSPGQSTNYGYTF. CDR3 DNA sequence: TGTGCCAGTCGCTCCCCTGGACAGTCTACTAACTATGGCTACACCTTC. The genes are TRBV19 and TRBJ1-2, with D possibly being TRBD1 (6 bases). CDR1 LNHDA and CDR2 SQIVND come from the germline V gene (reference sequence). The CDR3 is made up of 16 amino acids. V dropped 8 bases and J dropped 0 bases, with 19 bases sitting between them.

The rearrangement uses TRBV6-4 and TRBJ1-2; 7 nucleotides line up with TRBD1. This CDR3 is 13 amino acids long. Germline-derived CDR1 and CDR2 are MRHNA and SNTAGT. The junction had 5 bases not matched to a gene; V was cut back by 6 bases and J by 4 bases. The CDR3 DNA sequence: TGTGCCAGCAGGGGGACAGATTCCTATGGCTACACCTTC. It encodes CASRGTDSYGYTF.

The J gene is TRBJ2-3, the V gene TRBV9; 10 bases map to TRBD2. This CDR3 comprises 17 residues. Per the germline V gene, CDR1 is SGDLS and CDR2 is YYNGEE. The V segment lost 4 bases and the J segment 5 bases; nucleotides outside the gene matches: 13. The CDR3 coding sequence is TGTGCCAGCAGCCCCTACCCTAGCGGGGGACCTGGAGATACGCAGTATTTT. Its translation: CASSPYPSGGPGDTQYF. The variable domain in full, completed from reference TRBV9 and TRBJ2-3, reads DSGVTQTPKHLITATGQRVTLRCSPRSGDLSVYWYQQSLDQGLQFLIQYYNGEERAKGNILERFSAQQFPDLHSELNLSSLELGDSALYFCASSPYPSGGPGDTQYFGPGTRLTVL.

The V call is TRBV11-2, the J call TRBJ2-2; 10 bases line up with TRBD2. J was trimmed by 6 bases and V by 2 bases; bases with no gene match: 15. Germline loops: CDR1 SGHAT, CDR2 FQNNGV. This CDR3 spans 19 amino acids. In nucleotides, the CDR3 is TGTGCCAGCAGCTTATTATTTCCTAGCGGGGGTAGGGCGTCCGGGGAGCTGTTTTTT. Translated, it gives CASSLLFPSGGRASGELFF.

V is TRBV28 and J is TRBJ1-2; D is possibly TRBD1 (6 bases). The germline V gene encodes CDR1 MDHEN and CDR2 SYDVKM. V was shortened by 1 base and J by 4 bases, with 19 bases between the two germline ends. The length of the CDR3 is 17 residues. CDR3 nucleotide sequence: TGTGCCAGCAGTTTATCAGGGGTGGGGAAAAAGCTCTATGGCTACACCTTC. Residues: CASSLSGVGKKLYGYTF.

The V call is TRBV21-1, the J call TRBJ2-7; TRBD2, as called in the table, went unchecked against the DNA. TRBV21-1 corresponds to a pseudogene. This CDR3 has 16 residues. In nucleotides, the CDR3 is TGTGCCAGCAGCAGGGGCCCTCAAGCGGGGTGCTACGAGCAGTACTTC. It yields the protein CASSRGPQAGCYEQYF.

CDR3 sequence reads: CASSSRAVGRRALNSPLHF. CDR3 DNA: TGTGCCAGCAGTTCGCGGGCGGTCGGGCGTAGGGCATTAAATTCACCCCTCCACTTT. The chain couples TRBV2 to TRBJ1-6; no definite D call. The germline V gene has CDR1 SNHLY and CDR2 FYNNEI. This CDR3 spans 19 amino acids. Between the trimmed V and J ends, which lost 5 bases and 7 bases, there was a span of 27 bases.

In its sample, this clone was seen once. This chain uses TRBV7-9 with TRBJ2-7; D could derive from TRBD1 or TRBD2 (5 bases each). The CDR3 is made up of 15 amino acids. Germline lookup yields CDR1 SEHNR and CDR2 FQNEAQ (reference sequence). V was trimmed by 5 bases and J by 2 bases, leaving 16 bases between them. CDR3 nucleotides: TGTGCCAGCAGCCCCTCCGGGACGGTAACCTACGAGCAGTACTTC. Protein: CASSPSGTVTYEQYF.

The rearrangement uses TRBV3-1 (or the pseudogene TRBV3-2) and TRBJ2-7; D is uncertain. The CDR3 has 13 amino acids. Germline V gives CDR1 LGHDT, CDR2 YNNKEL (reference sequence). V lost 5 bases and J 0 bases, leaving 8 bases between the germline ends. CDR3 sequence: CASSSIPSYEQYF. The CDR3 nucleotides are TGTGCCAGCAGCTCCATTCCCTCCTACGAGCAGTACTTC.

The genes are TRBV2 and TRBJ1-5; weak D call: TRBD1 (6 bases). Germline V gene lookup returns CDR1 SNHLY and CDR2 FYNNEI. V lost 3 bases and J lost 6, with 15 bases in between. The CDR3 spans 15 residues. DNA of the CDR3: TGTGCCAGCAGTGATCCGAGAGGGGGGTCTCAGCCCCAGCATTTT. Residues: CASSDPRGGSQPQHF.

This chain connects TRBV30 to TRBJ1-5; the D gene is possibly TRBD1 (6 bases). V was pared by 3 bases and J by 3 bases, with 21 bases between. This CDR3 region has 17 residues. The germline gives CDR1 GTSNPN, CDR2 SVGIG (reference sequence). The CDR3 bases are TGTGCCTGGAGCGAAAATCAGGGGCCCCTGATCAATCAGCCCCAGCATTTT. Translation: CAWSENQGPLINQPQHF.

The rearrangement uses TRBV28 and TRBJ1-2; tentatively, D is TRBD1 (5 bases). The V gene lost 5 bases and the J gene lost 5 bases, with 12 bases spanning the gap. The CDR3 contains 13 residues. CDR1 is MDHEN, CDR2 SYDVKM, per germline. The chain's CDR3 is CASSIQVLYGYTF. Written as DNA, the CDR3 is TGTGCCAGCAGTATACAGGTTCTTTATGGCTACACCTTC.

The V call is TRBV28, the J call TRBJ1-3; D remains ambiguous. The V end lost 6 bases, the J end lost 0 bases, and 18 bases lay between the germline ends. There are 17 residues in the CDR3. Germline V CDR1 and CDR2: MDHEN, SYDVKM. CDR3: CASRSSGRVFSGNTIYF. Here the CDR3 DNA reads TGTGCCAGCAGAAGTTCAGGACGGGTTTTCTCTGGAAACACCATATATTTT.

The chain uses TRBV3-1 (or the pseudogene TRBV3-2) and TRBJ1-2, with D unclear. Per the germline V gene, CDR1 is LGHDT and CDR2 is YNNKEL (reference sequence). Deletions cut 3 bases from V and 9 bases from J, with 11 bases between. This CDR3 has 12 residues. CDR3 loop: CASSQSEKSYTF. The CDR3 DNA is TGTGCCAGCAGCCAGAGCGAAAAGAGCTACACCTTC.

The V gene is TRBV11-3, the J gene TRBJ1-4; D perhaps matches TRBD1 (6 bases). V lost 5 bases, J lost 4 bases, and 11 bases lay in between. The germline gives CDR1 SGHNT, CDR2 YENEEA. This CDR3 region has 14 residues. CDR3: CASSDEQGNEKLFF. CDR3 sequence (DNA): TGTGCCAGCAGCGACGAACAGGGTAATGAAAAACTGTTTTTT.

CDR3 sequence reads: CASLPGTKINTEAFF. The CDR3, as DNA: TGTGCCAGCCTACCGGGGACGAAAATAAACACTGAAGCTTTCTTT. The chain couples TRBV6-5 to TRBJ1-1, with a possible D match to TRBD1 (5 bases). The germline gives CDR1 MNHEY, CDR2 SVGAGI. Trimming removed 8 bases from V and 2 bases from J, with 18 bases in between. The CDR3 runs to 15 residues.

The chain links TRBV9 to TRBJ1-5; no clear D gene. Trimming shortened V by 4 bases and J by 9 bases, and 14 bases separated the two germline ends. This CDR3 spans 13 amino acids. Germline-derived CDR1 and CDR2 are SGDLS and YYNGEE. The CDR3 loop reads CASSLNQEGPQHF. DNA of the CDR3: TGTGCCAGCAGCCTAAATCAAGAAGGGCCCCAGCATTTT.